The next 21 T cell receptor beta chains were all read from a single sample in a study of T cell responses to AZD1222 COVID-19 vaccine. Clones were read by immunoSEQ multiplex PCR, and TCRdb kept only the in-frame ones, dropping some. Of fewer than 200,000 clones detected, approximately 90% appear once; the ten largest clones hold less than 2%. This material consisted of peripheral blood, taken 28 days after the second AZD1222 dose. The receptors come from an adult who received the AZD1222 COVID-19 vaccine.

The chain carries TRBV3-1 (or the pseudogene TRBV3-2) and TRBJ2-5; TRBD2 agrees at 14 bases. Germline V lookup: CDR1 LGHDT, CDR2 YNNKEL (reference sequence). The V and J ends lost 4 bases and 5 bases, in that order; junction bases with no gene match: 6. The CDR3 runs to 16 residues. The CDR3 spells CASSLMTSGRAETQYF. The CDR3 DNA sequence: TGTGCCAGCAGCCTCATGACTAGCGGGAGGGCGGAGACCCAGTACTTC.

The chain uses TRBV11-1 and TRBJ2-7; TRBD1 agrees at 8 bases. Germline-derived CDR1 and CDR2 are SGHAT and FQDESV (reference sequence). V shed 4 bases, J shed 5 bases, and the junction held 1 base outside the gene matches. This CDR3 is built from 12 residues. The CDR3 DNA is TGTGCCAGCAGCTGGACAGGGAACGAGCAGTACTTC. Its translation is CASSWTGNEQYF.

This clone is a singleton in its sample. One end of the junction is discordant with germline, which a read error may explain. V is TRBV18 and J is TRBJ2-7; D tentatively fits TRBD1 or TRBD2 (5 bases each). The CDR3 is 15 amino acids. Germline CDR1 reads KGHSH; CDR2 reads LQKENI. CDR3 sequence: CASSPGGATGHTLAF. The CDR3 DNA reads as TGTGCCAGCTCACCCGGAGGCGCTACAGGCCACACACTCGCCTTC.

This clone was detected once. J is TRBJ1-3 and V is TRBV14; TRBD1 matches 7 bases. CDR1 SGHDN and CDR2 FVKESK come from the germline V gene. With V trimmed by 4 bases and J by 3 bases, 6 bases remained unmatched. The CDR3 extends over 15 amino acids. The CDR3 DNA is TGTGCCAGCAGCCGACAGGGTCTCGTTGGAAACACCATATATTTT. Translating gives CASSRQGLVGNTIYF. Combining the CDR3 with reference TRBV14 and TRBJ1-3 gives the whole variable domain EAGVTQFPSHSVIEKGQTVTLRCDPISGHDNLYWYRRVMGKEIKFLLHFVKESKQDESGMPNNRFLAERTGGTYSTLKVQPAELEDSGVYFCASSRQGLVGNTIYFGEGSWLTVV.

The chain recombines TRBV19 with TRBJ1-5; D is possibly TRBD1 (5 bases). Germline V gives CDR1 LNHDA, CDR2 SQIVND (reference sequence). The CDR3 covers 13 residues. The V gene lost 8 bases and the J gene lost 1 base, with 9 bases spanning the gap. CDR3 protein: CASVRGSNQPQHF. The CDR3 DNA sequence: TGTGCCAGTGTCCGGGGGAGCAATCAGCCCCAGCATTTT. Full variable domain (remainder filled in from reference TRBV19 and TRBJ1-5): DGGITQSPKYLFRKEGQNVTLSCEQNLNHDAMYWYRQDPGQGLRLIYYSQIVNDFQKGDIAEGYSVSREKKESFPLTVTSAQKNPTAFYLCASVRGSNQPQHFGDGTRLSIL.

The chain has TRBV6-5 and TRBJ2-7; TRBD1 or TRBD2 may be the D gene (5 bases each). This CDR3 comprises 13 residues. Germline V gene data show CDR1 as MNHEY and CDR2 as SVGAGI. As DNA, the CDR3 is TGTGCTAGTGGGTGGGGGTCAAGGAACGAGCAGTACTTC. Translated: CASGWGSRNEQYF.

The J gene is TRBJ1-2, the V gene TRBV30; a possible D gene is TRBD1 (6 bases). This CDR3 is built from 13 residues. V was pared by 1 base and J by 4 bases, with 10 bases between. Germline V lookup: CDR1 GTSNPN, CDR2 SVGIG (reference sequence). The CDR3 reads CAWSAGALYGYTF. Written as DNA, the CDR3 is TGTGCCTGGAGTGCGGGGGCTCTCTATGGCTACACCTTC.

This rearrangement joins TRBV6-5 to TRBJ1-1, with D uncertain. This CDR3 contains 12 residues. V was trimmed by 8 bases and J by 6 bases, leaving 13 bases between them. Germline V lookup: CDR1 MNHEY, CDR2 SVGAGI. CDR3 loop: CASQPLAPEAFF. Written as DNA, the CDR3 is TGTGCCAGCCAACCCTTGGCCCCTGAAGCTTTCTTT.

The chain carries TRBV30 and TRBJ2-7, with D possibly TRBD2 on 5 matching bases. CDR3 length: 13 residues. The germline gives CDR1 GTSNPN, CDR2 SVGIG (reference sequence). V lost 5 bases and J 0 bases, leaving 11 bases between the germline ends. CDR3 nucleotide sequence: TGTGCCTGGGACCCCGGGAACTCCTACGAGCAGTACTTC. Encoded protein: CAWDPGNSYEQYF.

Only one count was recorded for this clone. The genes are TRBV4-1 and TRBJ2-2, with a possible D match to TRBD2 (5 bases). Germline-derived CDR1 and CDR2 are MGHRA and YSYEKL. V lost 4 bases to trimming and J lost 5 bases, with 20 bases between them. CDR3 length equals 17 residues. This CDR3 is CASSPAALSSGTGELFF. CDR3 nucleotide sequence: TGCGCCAGCAGCCCCGCAGCGTTATCCTCGGGGACCGGGGAGCTGTTTTTT.

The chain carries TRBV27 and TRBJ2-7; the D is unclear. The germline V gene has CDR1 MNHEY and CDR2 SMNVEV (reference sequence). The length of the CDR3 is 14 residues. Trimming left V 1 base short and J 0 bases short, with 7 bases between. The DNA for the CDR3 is TGTGCCAGCAGTTTATTGTCCAGCTCCTACGAGCAGTACTTC. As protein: CASSLLSSSYEQYF.

CDR3 amino acids: CASRGQLSSGNTIYF. The CDR3, as DNA: TGTGCCAGCAGGGGACAGCTCTCCTCTGGAAACACCATATATTTT. The rearrangement links TRBV2 to TRBJ1-3; TRBD1 matches 7 bases. V lost 6 bases to trimming and J lost 0 bases; unmatched junction nucleotides: 5. From germline, CDR1 is SNHLY and CDR2 FYNNEI. The CDR3 extends over 15 amino acids.

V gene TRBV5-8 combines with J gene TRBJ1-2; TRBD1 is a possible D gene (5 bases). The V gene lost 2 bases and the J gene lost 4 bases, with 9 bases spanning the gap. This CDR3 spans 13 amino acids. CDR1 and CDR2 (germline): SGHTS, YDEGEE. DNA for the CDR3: TGTGCCAGCAGCTTTGGGGGGGGCTATGGCTACACCTTC. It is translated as CASSFGGGYGYTF.

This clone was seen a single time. CDR3 in DNA: TGTGCCAGCAGTCGTTCAGGGATGAATGAGCAGTTCTTC. The encoded protein is CASSRSGMNEQFF. V and J are TRBV27 and TRBJ2-1, with D maybe TRBD1 (5 bases). Trimming cost V 5 bases and J 7 bases, with 12 bases left between them. The CDR3 is made up of 13 amino acids. Germline V gives CDR1 MNHEY, CDR2 SMNVEV (reference sequence).

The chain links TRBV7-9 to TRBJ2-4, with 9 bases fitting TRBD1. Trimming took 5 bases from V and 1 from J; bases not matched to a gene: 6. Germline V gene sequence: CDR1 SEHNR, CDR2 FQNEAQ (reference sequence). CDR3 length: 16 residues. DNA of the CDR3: TGTGCCAGCAGCCTAGGGACAGGGAACGCCAAAAACATTCAGTACTTC. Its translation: CASSLGTGNAKNIQYF.

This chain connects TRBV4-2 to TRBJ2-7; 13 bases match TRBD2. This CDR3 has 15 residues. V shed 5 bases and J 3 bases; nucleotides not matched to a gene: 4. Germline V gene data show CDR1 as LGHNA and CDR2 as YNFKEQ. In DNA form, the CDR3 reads TGTGCCAGCAGCTCCACTAGCGGGAGGGTCTACGAGCAGTACTTC. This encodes CASSSTSGRVYEQYF.

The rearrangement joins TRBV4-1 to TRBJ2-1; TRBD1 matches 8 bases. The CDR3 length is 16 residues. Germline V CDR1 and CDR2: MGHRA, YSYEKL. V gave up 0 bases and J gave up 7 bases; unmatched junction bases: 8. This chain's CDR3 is CASSQDRGPLGNEQFF. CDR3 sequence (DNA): TGCGCCAGCAGCCAAGACAGGGGGCCTTTGGGGAATGAGCAGTTCTTC.

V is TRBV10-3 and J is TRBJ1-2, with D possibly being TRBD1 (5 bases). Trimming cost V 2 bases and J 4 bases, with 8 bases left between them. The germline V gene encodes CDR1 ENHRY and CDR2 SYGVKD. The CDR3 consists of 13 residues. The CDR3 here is CAISEGGTYGYTF. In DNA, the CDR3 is TGTGCCATCAGTGAGGGAGGGACCTATGGCTACACCTTC.

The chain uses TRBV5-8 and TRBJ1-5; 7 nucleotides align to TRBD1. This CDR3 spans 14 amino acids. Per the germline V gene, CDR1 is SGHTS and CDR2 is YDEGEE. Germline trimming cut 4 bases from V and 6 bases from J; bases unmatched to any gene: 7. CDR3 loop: CASSLTGSVQPQHF. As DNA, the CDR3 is TGTGCCAGCAGCCTGACAGGGTCTGTTCAGCCCCAGCATTTT.

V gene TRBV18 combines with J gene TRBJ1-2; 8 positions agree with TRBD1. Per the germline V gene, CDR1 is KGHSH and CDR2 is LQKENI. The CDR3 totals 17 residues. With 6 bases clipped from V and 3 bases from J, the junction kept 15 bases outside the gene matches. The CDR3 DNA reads TGTGCCAGCTCCCGAGTGGGACAGGCAATTACTGACTATGGCTACACCTTC. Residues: CASSRVGQAITDYGYTF. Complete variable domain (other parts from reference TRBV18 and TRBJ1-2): NAGVMQNPRHLVRRRGQEARLRCSPMKGHSHVYWYRQLPEEGLKFMVYLQKENIIDESGMPKERFSAEFPKEGPSILRIQQVVRGDSAAYFCASSRVGQAITDYGYTFGSGTRLTVV.

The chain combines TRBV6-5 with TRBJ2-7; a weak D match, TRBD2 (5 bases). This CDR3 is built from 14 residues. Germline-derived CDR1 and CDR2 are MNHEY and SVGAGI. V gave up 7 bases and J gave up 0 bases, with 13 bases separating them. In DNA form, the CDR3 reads TGTGCCAGCATTCGGGGTAAGGGCTCCTACGAGCAGTACTTC. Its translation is CASIRGKGSYEQYF.